Listed below are T cell receptor beta chains from one sample, sequenced in a study of regulatory T cells in long-lasting Graves disease. TCRdb re-called the multiplex PCR reads through MiXCR, storing one row per CDR3 protein. The data hold about 470,000 distinct CDR3 sequences, with roughly 20% observed a single time. The sequences come from peripheral blood mononuclear cells (PBMCs), collected when the disease was refractory, from a patient treated with antithyroid drugs. The receptor set was obtained from a female donor with Graves disease. Each CDR3 is given with its conserved first and last residue. A D gene is named only where the DNA matches it firmly. Part of the rows lack a size; the others show once, few, many or a class for expanded clones.

TRBJ2-7 | few | TRBV6-1 | TRBD1 | TGTGCCAGCAGTCTGACAGGGGCCGGCTACGAGCAGTACTTC | CASSLTGAGYEQYF
TRBJ1-1 | many | TRBV7-8 | - | TGTGCCAGCAGCTTACGTGGCAGGGTAGAGGTTAGGACTGAAGCTTTCTTT | CASSLRGRVEVRTEAFF
TRBJ2-7 | few | TRBV5-5 | TRBD2 | TGTGCCAAAACAAGCGGGAGTTACTACGAGCAGTACTTC | CAKTSGSYYEQYF
TRBJ2-3 | few | TRBV29-1 | - | TGCAGCGTTGTTCTAGTCCACCGGGCCACAGATACGCAGTATTTT | CSVVLVHRATDTQYF
TRBJ2-4 | few | TRBV6-2/TRBV6-3 | - | TGTGCCAGCAGTTACTCTCCTACGGAGAACATTCAGTACTTC | CASSYSPTENIQYF
TRBJ2-5 | few | TRBV3-1 | - | TGTGCCAGCAGCCAACAGCGGAAGGTACAAGAGACCCAGTACTTC | CASSQQRKVQETQYF
TRBJ1-5 | few | TRBV6-1 | TRBD1 | TGTGCCAGCAGTCCAGGACAGGGGATAAAATATCAGCCCCAGCATTTT | CASSPGQGIKYQPQHF
TRBJ2-1 | - | TRBV6-2/TRBV6-3 | - | TGTGCCAGCACCCGCTTAGTAGGGGTTATCGATGAGCAGTTCTTC | CASTRLVGVIDEQFF
TRBJ2-7 | many | TRBV28 | TRBD1 | TGTGCCAGCAGTGTCCGGGACAGGTCCCCGCTCGAGCAGTACTTC | CASSVRDRSPLEQYF
TRBJ1-4 | many | TRBV3-1 | - | TGTGCCAGCAGCAAACAGGCGCTGTGGGTTGAAAAACTGTTTTTT | CASSKQALWVEKLFF
TRBJ2-7 | many | TRBV28 | TRBD2 | TGTGCCAGCAGTTTATACGGGCTAGCGGGCGGCTACGAGCAGTACTTC | CASSLYGLAGGYEQYF
TRBJ2-2 | many | TRBV2 | TRBD2 | TGTGCCAGCATTGAACGCGGGAGAGGGAACACCGGGGAGCTGTTTTTT | CASIERGRGNTGELFF
TRBJ1-4 | - | TRBV30 | - | TGTGCCTGGAGCCCCCTAGAGAGGATTGAAAAACTGTTTTTT | CAWSPLERIEKLFF
TRBJ1-2 | many | TRBV19 | TRBD1 | TGTGCCAGCAGCCCAGGGACAGGAAACTATGGCTACACCTTC | CASSPGTGNYGYTF
TRBJ1-5 | - | TRBV12-3/TRBV12-4 | - | TGTGCCAGTAAACAGGGTAATCAGCCCCAGCATTTT | CASKQGNQPQHF
TRBJ2-3 | - | TRBV7-9 | - | TGTGCCAGCAGCTTAGGTTTCCTCTCTAGCACAGATACGCAGTATTTT | CASSLGFLSSTDTQYF
TRBJ1-1 | many | TRBV6-1 | TRBD1 | TGTGCCAGCCGGCACAGGGGGAACACTGAAGCTTTCTTT | CASRHRGNTEAFF
TRBJ1-5 | once | TRBV4-1 | - | TGCGCCAGCAGCCAAGTGGAGGGGAGTAGCAATCAGCCCCAGCATTTT | CASSQVEGSSNQPQHF
TRBJ2-6 | few | TRBV15 | - | TGTGCCACCAGCAGAGATCTGAGCTCTGGGGCCAACGTCCTGACTTTC | CATSRDLSSGANVLTF
TRBJ2-7 | many | TRBV28 | - | TGTGCCAGCAGGACAGCGGGCTACGAGCAGTACTTC | CASRTAGYEQYF
TRBJ1-6 | many | TRBV15 | - | TGTGCCACCAGCAGAGAACGAGAGCATTCACCCCTCCACTTT | CATSREREHSPLHF
TRBJ2-1 | few | TRBV20-1 | TRBD2 | TGCAGTGCTCAAAATCCTAGCGGGCGCTACAATGAGCAGTTCTTC | CSAQNPSGRYNEQFF
TRBJ2-3 | - | TRBV7-2 | TRBD1 | TGTGCCAGCAGCTTAACACAGGGGGTAACAGATACGCAGTATTTT | CASSLTQGVTDTQYF
TRBJ2-7 | few | TRBV5-4 | - | TGTGCCAGCAGTACCGTTAGCCAAGACGAGCAGTACTTC | CASSTVSQDEQYF
TRBJ1-1 | many | TRBV11-2 | - | TGTGCCAGCAGTCGGGGCAGGGTCACTGAAGCTTTCTTT | CASSRGRVTEAFF
TRBJ2-3 | - | TRBV29-1 | TRBD2 | TGCAGCGTCGCCGGGACTAGCGGGAAGGGGGTCGCAGATACGCAGTATTTT | CSVAGTSGKGVADTQYF
TRBJ2-2 | - | TRBV7-3 | - | TGTGCCAGCAGCTCCGACCAGAACACCGGGGAGCTGTTTTTT | CASSSDQNTGELFF
TRBJ2-5 | - | TRBV7-8 | - | TGTGCCAGCAGCCCCTCAGTTAAAGTCGGGGACAAAGAGACCCAGTACTTC | CASSPSVKVGDKETQYF
TRBJ2-5 | many | TRBV6-2/TRBV6-3 | TRBD2 | TGTGCCAGCAGTGAAAGAGCGGGAGGGCTTCAAGAGACCCAGTACTTC | CASSERAGGLQETQYF
TRBJ1-2 | many | TRBV28 | TRBD1 | TGTGCCAGCGGCGTTGGGACAGGGGGAAGCGGCTACACCTTC | CASGVGTGGSGYTF
TRBJ2-7 | many | TRBV28 | - | TGTGCCAGCGGTCAGTCCGGAACCTACGAGCAGTACTTC | CASGQSGTYEQYF
TRBJ1-1 | few | TRBV5-1 | - | TGCGCCAGCAGCTTGGGGCCCCAAGGCACTGAAGCTTTCTTT | CASSLGPQGTEAFF
TRBJ1-2 | many | TRBV3-1 | TRBD1 | TGTGCCAGCAGCCCTAATGGACAGGGGGGCTATGGCTACACCTTC | CASSPNGQGGYGYTF
TRBJ2-7 | many | TRBV30 | - | TGTGCCTGGAGTGTACGTTGGGACCCCCCGTACTTC | CAWSVRWDPPYF
TRBJ2-6 | - | TRBV25-1 | - | TGTGCCAGCAGTGAATTGGGGTCGGGGGCCAACGTCCTGACTTTC | CASSELGSGANVLTF
TRBJ1-6 | - | TRBV6-1 | - | TGTGCCAGCAAGCAGGGGTGGAATTCACCCCTCCACTTT | CASKQGWNSPLHF
TRBJ2-7 | - | TRBV15 | - | TGTGCCACCAGCAGAGGCAGGAGAGTCGGGGAGCAGTACTTC | CATSRGRRVGEQYF
TRBJ1-1 | few | TRBV30 | - | TGTGCCTGGAGTGAGGCCATGAACACTGAAGCTTTCTTT | CAWSEAMNTEAFF
TRBJ2-7 | - | TRBV14 | - | TGTGCCAGCAGCCAAGAAGTGTGGGGACAAACGTCTTACGAGCAGTACTTC | CASSQEVWGQTSYEQYF
TRBJ2-5 | many | TRBV7-2 | - | TGTGCCAGCAGCTTTGAGAGGGTAGCGGAAGAGACCCAGTACTTC | CASSFERVAEETQYF
TRBJ1-2 | - | TRBV9 | - | TGTGCCAGCAGCGTTGGCGACAGGCCGCGGGCTGGCTACACCTTC | CASSVGDRPRAGYTF
TRBJ2-7 | few | TRBV4-1 | - | TGCGCCAGCAGTCCGGACTTCAGCTCCTACGAGCAGTACTTC | CASSPDFSSYEQYF
TRBJ1-4 | few | TRBV12-3/TRBV12-4 | - | TGTGCCAGCAGTTTAGCCAGGACGGATGAAAAACTGTTTTTT | CASSLARTDEKLFF
TRBJ2-3 | few | TRBV28 | TRBD1 | TGTGCCAGCAGTTCCCAATTCCCGGGACAGGGGACAGATACGCAGTATTTT | CASSSQFPGQGTDTQYF
TRBJ2-1 | - | TRBV5-1 | TRBD2 | TGCGCCAGCAGCTTGGGACTAGCGGGAGGTATGACCTACAATGAGCAGTTCTTC | CASSLGLAGGMTYNEQFF
TRBJ2-7 | many | TRBV29-1 | - | TGCAGCGTTCGGTCTGGGGACTACGAGCAGTACTTC | CSVRSGDYEQYF
TRBJ1-6 | once | TRBV10-3 | - | TGTGCCATCAACGGGACCCGGACCCCAAATTCACCCCTCCACTTT | CAINGTRTPNSPLHF
TRBJ2-7 | many | TRBV6-1 | - | TGTGCCAGCAGTGGGAACACTCGATCCTACGAGCAGTACTTC | CASSGNTRSYEQYF
TRBJ1-5 | - | TRBV2 | - | TGTGCCAGCAGTACGGACAGACTTAGCAATCAGCCCCAGCATTTT | CASSTDRLSNQPQHF
TRBJ2-5 | many | TRBV10-1 | - | TGCGCCAGCAGTTCGGGAGTTGGCCCCCAAGAGACCCAGTACTTC | CASSSGVGPQETQYF
TRBJ1-4 | few | TRBV10-2 | TRBD1 | TGCGCCAGCAGTCACCCGACAGGGTCGGGAAAACTGTTTTTT | CASSHPTGSGKLFF
TRBJ2-7 | - | TRBV7-9 | - | TGTGCCAGCAGCGCTGAACAGGACTTCGACGAGCAGTACTTC | CASSAEQDFDEQYF
TRBJ1-3 | - | TRBV3-1 | - | TGTGCCAGCAGCCACGGATCAAACTCTGGAAACACCATATATTTT | CASSHGSNSGNTIYF
TRBJ2-7 | many | TRBV28 | - | TGTGCCAGCAGTTTAGAGCTATGGGGGTACGAGCAGTACTTC | CASSLELWGYEQYF
TRBJ2-5 | - | TRBV20-1 | - | TGCAGTGCTAGAGTCAGGGTGGGCGGAGAGACCCAGTACTTC | CSARVRVGGETQYF
TRBJ2-7 | - | TRBV19 | TRBD1 | TGTGCCAGCGGACAGGCCTCCTACGAGCAGTACTTC | CASGQASYEQYF
TRBJ1-1 | many | TRBV2 | - | TGTGCCAGCAGTGAAAGGGCAGGGGACAACACTGAAGCTTTCTTT | CASSERAGDNTEAFF
TRBJ2-7 | many | TRBV15 | - | TGTGCCACCAGCAGAGAAAACACCCCGTCCTTGGGGGAGCAGTACTTC | CATSRENTPSLGEQYF
TRBJ2-5 | many | TRBV6-5 | - | TGTGCCAGCAGTTACTCCGTTAGCGAGCAAGAGACCCAGTACTTC | CASSYSVSEQETQYF
TRBJ2-2 | few | TRBV20-1 | - | TGCAGTGTTCCTAATGAGTTGGGAGACCCTACGAGAACCGGGGAGCTGTTTTTT | CSVPNELGDPTRTGELFF